This TCR beta chain was identified during a study of T-cell memory formation after mild COVID-19. Across the whole study: TCR clusters largely stayed donor specific.

Of note for this clonotype: The antigen remains undetermined.

MiXCR, run by TCRdb on the 5' RACE reads, gives a single entry per CDR3 protein. The repertoire holds 150,000 to 200,000 distinct CDR3 sequences, with about 15% as singletons. CDR1 and CDR2 (germline): SGHVS, FNYEAQ. This CDR3 spans 15 amino acids. Trimming at V came to 5 bases and at J to 3 bases, leaving 5 bases not matched to a gene. Study-level points and caveats: CD4+ contracting clones were found mainly in CM and EM, and CD8+ ones in EMRA.

This receptor was obtained from an adult woman who had mild COVID-19 (a few samples of this study predate the infection). Cell type and time point are not known. What was sequenced was PBMCs or a T cell subset sorted from them (not recorded which). The gene calls are TRBV7-6 and TRBJ2-7; 12 bases map to TRBD1. CDR3 amino acids: CASSPGTGGNYEQYF. The CDR3, as DNA: TGTGCCAGCAGCCCCGGGACAGGGGGCAACTACGAGCAGTACTTC.